The 20 T cell receptor beta chains reported below all come from one sample, sequenced in a study of radiotherapy plus CTLA-4 blockade in lung cancer. Assay used: immunoSEQ multiplex PCR; TCRdb lists only in-frame clones, some missing. The sample has 95,000 to 150,000 clones, 75% to 90% seen once. The sequenced sample was peripheral blood, obtained from a patient treated with radiotherapy plus ipilimumab. The receptors originated from a human donor with non-small cell lung cancer that progressed on radiotherapy plus ipilimumab.

The chain is built from TRBV2 and TRBJ1-2; maybe TRBD1 (5 bases). The length of the CDR3 is 13 residues. Looked up from germline, CDR1 is SNHLY and CDR2 is FYNNEI. V was shortened by 8 bases and J by 5 bases, with 15 bases between the two germline ends. CDR3 amino acids: CASAPGGEYGYTF. CDR3 nucleotide sequence: TGTGCCAGCGCCCCTGGGGGGGAGTATGGCTACACCTTC.

This chain links TRBV27 with TRBJ1-5, with TRBD1 matching over 8 bases. This CDR3 region has 13 residues. Germline values: CDR1 MNHEY, CDR2 SMNVEV (reference sequence). V dropped 9 bases and J dropped 8; count of bases not matched to a gene: 9. The CDR3 sequence is CASAGTGIKPQHF. In nucleotides, the CDR3 is TGTGCCAGTGCCGGGACAGGTATAAAGCCCCAGCATTTT.

Only one count was recorded for this clone. The chain combines TRBV2 with TRBJ2-2; D is unresolved. The CDR3 has 11 residues. Trimming took off 8 bases at V and 10 bases at J, with 11 bases between the two ends. Germline V gene lookup returns CDR1 SNHLY and CDR2 FYNNEI. For the CDR3, the DNA is TGTGCCAGCCGGACGTACGTGGAGCTGTTTTTT. As protein: CASRTYVELFF.

The chain uses TRBV19 and TRBJ1-1; D remains unclear. V lost 5 bases and J 0 bases, leaving 16 bases between the germline ends. The V gene's germline CDR1 is LNHDA and CDR2 SQIVND (reference sequence). The CDR3 loop spans 16 amino acids. CDR3 amino acids: CASSHRGTGMNTEAFF. CDR3 bases: TGTGCCAGTAGTCATCGGGGAACGGGAATGAACACTGAAGCTTTCTTT.

This chain links TRBV30 with TRBJ2-5; D is undetermined. This CDR3 comprises 11 residues. Germline V gene lookup returns CDR1 GTSNPN and CDR2 SVGIG (reference sequence). V gave up 4 bases and J gave up 5 bases, with 8 bases separating them. CDR3 sequence reads: CAWTRSETQYF. The CDR3 DNA is TGTGCCTGGACTAGGTCTGAGACCCAGTACTTC.

The chain employs TRBV6-1 and TRBJ1-2; 9 nucleotides line up with TRBD1. The CDR3 is made up of 17 amino acids. After removal of 0 bases from V and 7 bases from J, the junction contained 12 bases not matched to a gene. CDR1 MNHNS and CDR2 SASEGT come from the germline V gene. CDR3 in DNA: TGTGCCAGCAGTGAAGCAACCGGGACAGGGAAATTGGGTGGCTACACCTTC. Translated: CASSEATGTGKLGGYTF.

This clone was seen only a few times. The chain links TRBV13 to TRBJ1-3; D is ambiguous. The germline CDR1 and CDR2 sequences are PRHDT and FYEKMQ (reference sequence). The CDR3 length is 15 residues. V was shortened by 0 bases and J by 0 bases, with 6 bases between the two germline ends. CDR3 nucleotides: TGTGCCAGCAGCTTAGGCAGACTCTCTGGAAACACCATATATTTT. Its protein product is CASSLGRLSGNTIYF.

The J gene is TRBJ2-1, the V gene TRBV7-8; possible D gene TRBD1, 6 bases. The CDR3 extends over 12 amino acids. Germline CDR1 is SGHVS and CDR2 is FQNEAQ. V lost 2 bases, J lost 15 bases, and 14 bases lay in between. The CDR3 DNA follows: TGTGCCAGCAGCTTAAAGCGAACAGGGAGGTTCTTC. Amino acids: CASSLKRTGRFF.

The chain is built from TRBV7-6 and TRBJ2-3, with a tentative D call TRBD2 (5 bases). Germline assignment: CDR1 SGHVS and CDR2 FNYEAQ. The CDR3 contains 17 residues. Trimming removed 5 bases from V and 1 base from J, with 19 bases in between. The chain's CDR3 is CASSPSLGSGRTDTQYF. In DNA, the CDR3 is TGTGCCAGCAGCCCGAGTTTGGGGAGCGGCCGCACAGATACGCAGTATTTT.

The chain has TRBV2 and TRBJ1-2, with D tentatively TRBD1 (6 bases). CDR1 and CDR2 from the germline V gene are SNHLY and FYNNEI. The CDR3 spans 15 residues. Trimming shortened V by 5 bases and J by 6 bases, and 19 bases separated the two germline ends. The CDR3 protein is CASSKSPPGADGYTF. CDR3 sequence (DNA): TGTGCCAGCAGTAAATCCCCCCCAGGGGCGGATGGCTACACCTTC.

The chain uses TRBV18 and TRBJ2-3; D is uncertain. The ends were cut back, 2 bases at V and 2 bases at J, with 8 bases in the middle. From germline, CDR1 is KGHSH and CDR2 LQKENI. This CDR3 spans 14 amino acids. The CDR3 loop is CASSPVRNTDTQYF. The DNA of the CDR3 is TGTGCCAGCTCACCAGTCAGAAACACAGATACGCAGTATTTT. The entire variable domain, with the rest obtained from reference TRBV18 and TRBJ2-3, is as follows: NAGVMQNPRHLVRRRGQEARLRCSPMKGHSHVYWYRQLPEEGLKFMVYLQKENIIDESGMPKERFSAEFPKEGPSILRIQQVVRGDSAAYFCASSPVRNTDTQYFGPGTRLTVL.

This chain uses TRBV2 with TRBJ1-1; D gene uncertain. The germline V gene encodes CDR1 SNHLY and CDR2 FYNNEI. The CDR3 runs to 12 residues. Trimming took 7 bases from V and 7 from J, leaving 13 bases between them. The CDR3 DNA is TGTGCCAGCACAGTTCTTTTCAGTGAAGCTTTCTTT. Protein: CASTVLFSEAFF.

V is TRBV5-1 and J is TRBJ2-7, with D perhaps matching TRBD2 (6 bases). CDR1 and CDR2 from the germline V gene are SGHRS and YFSETQ. Trimming cost V 5 bases and J 0 bases, with 12 bases left between them. The CDR3 is made up of 14 amino acids. The CDR3 nucleotides are TGCGCCAGCAGGCCTCTAGCGAACTCCTACGAGCAGTACTTC. It yields the protein CASRPLANSYEQYF.

The V gene is TRBV4-1, the J gene TRBJ2-7, with 14 bases matching TRBD2. The CDR3 is 15 amino acids. The junction had 0 bases not matched to a gene; V was cut back by 3 bases and J by 2 bases. Germline values: CDR1 MGHRA, CDR2 YSYEKL. This chain's CDR3 is CASSQGLAGAYEQYF. Here the CDR3 DNA reads TGCGCCAGCAGCCAGGGACTAGCGGGGGCCTACGAGCAGTACTTC.

The rearrangement uses TRBV5-1 and TRBJ1-3, with 7 bases fitting TRBD1. This CDR3 comprises 17 residues. CDR1 SGHRS and CDR2 YFSETQ come from the germline V gene. V trimming: 1 base; J trimming: 0 bases; junction bases outside the gene matches: 7. This chain's CDR3 is CASSLYYRGLSGNTIYF. CDR3 nucleotides: TGCGCCAGCAGCTTGTATTATAGGGGGCTCTCTGGAAACACCATATATTTT.

V and J are TRBV2 and TRBJ2-7; D not certain. Per germline, CDR1 SNHLY and CDR2 FYNNEI. Trimming took off 2 bases at V and 3 bases at J, with 5 bases between the two ends. This CDR3 is built from 12 residues. The DNA of the CDR3 is TGTGCCAGCAGTGAAAACGGCTACGAGCAGTACTTC. Translating gives CASSENGYEQYF.

CDR3 sequence (DNA): TGTGCCAGCGGCCGGACAGGGGGCACTGAAGCTTTCTTT. Amino acid sequence: CASGRTGGTEAFF. V is TRBV2 and J is TRBJ1-1; TRBD1 agrees at 10 bases. The CDR3 has 13 residues. The germline CDR1 and CDR2 sequences are SNHLY and FYNNEI. J gave up 4 bases and V 8 bases, and 4 bases lay outside the gene matches.

This clone was seen only once. V usage is TRBV12-5 and J usage is TRBJ1-3, with D perhaps matching TRBD1 (6 bases). Germline V gives CDR1 LGHNT, CDR2 FRNRAP. The V end was cut by 7 bases, the J end by 0 bases, with 13 bases between. This CDR3 has 15 residues. The chain's CDR3 is CASALTGSSGNTIYF. DNA of the CDR3: TGTGCTAGTGCCCTGACAGGTTCCTCTGGAAACACCATATATTTT.

This clone was detected only a few times. Other nucleotide sequences from this sample produce the same CDR3. This sequence joins TRBV18 and TRBJ2-5; no clear D gene. Trimming stripped 1 base from V and 5 bases from J, with 5 bases between. The CDR3 has 12 amino acids. CDR1 and CDR2 from the germline V gene are KGHSH and LQKENI. CDR3 amino acids: CASSPLGETQYF. The CDR3 coding sequence is TGTGCCAGCTCACCACTGGGTGAGACCCAGTACTTC.

The chain recombines TRBV2 with TRBJ2-7; D is perhaps TRBD2 (6 bases). The CDR3 has 13 residues. V was pared by 7 bases and J by 0 bases, with 10 bases between. Germline V gives CDR1 SNHLY, CDR2 FYNNEI. The CDR3 sequence: CASKDSGSYEQYF. The CDR3 DNA reads TGTGCCAGCAAGGATAGCGGCTCCTACGAGCAGTACTTC.